The rows below give T cell receptor beta chains drawn from one sample of a study of shared clonotypes between healthy human individuals. This table comes from immunoSEQ multiplex PCR, and its TCRdb copy is limited to in-frame clones, with some not included. The sample contains 2 million to 2.5 million clones, around 93% of which appear only once. Input material: naive CD4+ T cells from PBMCs. These receptors came from a man aged 18 to 30 in good health. Some clones in this sample may be carry-over from other donors' samples. Both conserved end residues are part of each CDR3. The order of the fields is V gene, CDR3 length, J gene, D gene, clone size, CDR3 protein, CDR3 DNA. The D gene is left open where the match is weak. Clone size is stated in some rows and not others, as once, few, many or a class when expanded.

TRBV7-9,15,TRBJ2-3,NA,NA,CASSLLAGSTDTQYF,TGTGCCAGCAGCCTACTTGCGGGAAGCACAGATACGCAGTATTTT
TRBV2,16,TRBJ2-2,NA,NA,CASSELAGGDTGELFF,TGTGCCAGCAGTGAACTGGCAGGGGGGGACACCGGGGAGCTGTTTTTT
TRBV4-2,16,TRBJ2-2,NA,NA,CASSQESSVNTGELFF,TGTGCCAGCAGCCAAGAGTCATCGGTGAACACCGGGGAGCTGTTTTTT
TRBV12-5,15,TRBJ2-3,NA,NA,CASGSGQLNTDTQYF,TGTGCTAGTGGTTCCGGACAGCTAAACACCGATACGCAGTATTTT
TRBV18,14,TRBJ2-7,NA,NA,CASSLGALRGEQYF,TGTGCCAGCTCACTAGGGGCTCTGAGGGGCGAGCAGTACTTC
TRBV6-5,13,TRBJ2-2,NA,once,CASSRDGTGELFF,TGTGCCAGCAGTCGGGACGGGACCGGGGAGCTGTTTTTT
TRBV27,15,TRBJ1-5,NA,NA,CASSSGGAGNQPQHF,TGTGCCAGCAGTTCCGGGGGCGCGGGCAATCAGCCCCAGCATTTT
TRBV20-1,11,TRBJ2-3,NA,NA,CSARATNTQYF,TGCAGTGCTAGAGCCACTAATACGCAGTATTTT
TRBV6-1,13,TRBJ1-1,NA,NA,CASTKTANTEAFF,TGTGCCAGCACCAAGACAGCGAACACTGAAGCTTTCTTT
TRBV5-4,13,TRBJ2-2,NA,NA,CASSEKNTGELFF,TGTGCCAGCAGCGAAAAGAACACCGGGGAGCTGTTTTTT
TRBV5-1,12,TRBJ2-7,NA,NA,CASRVNRYEQYF,TGCGCCAGCAGGGTGAATCGCTACGAGCAGTACTTC
TRBV5-1,16,TRBJ2-7,TRBD1,NA,CASSLVQGAMTYEQYF,TGCGCCAGCAGCTTGGTTCAGGGGGCCATGACCTACGAGCAGTACTTC
TRBV10-1,15,TRBJ2-1,TRBD1,NA,CASSGMGTGPNEQFF,TGCGCCAGCAGTGGTATGGGGACAGGGCCTAATGAGCAGTTCTTC
TRBV28,16,TRBJ2-1,TRBD2,NA,CASSYRTSGRAIEQFF,TGTGCCAGCAGTTACAGGACTAGCGGGAGGGCCATTGAGCAGTTCTTC
TRBV27,15,TRBJ2-1,NA,NA,CASSPSWGGIHEQFF,TGTGCCAGCAGTCCCTCGTGGGGCGGGATACATGAGCAGTTCTTC
TRBV18,15,TRBJ2-7,TRBD1,NA,CASSPLGGASYEQYF,TGTGCCAGCTCACCATTAGGGGGCGCCTCCTACGAGCAGTACTTC
TRBV28,14,TRBJ2-7,NA,NA,CASNGLGDLYEQYF,TGTGCCAGCAATGGACTGGGCGACCTCTACGAGCAGTACTTC
TRBV27,13,TRBJ1-5,NA,once,CASRRYSNQPQHF,TGTGCCAGCAGACGGTATAGCAATCAGCCCCAGCATTTT
TRBV9,15,TRBJ1-2,NA,once,CASSVGVAQGDGYTF,TGTGCCAGCAGCGTAGGGGTAGCCCAGGGAGATGGCTACACCTTC
TRBV29-1,12,TRBJ2-3,NA,NA,CSVSPGTDTQYF,TGCAGCGTCTCGCCGGGCACAGATACGCAGTATTTT
TRBV6-1,18,TRBJ2-1,TRBD2,NA,CASSEASAGRAKRDEQFF,TGTGCCAGCAGTGAAGCTTCGGCCGGGAGGGCAAAGAGGGATGAGCAGTTCTTC
TRBV7-3,17,TRBJ2-1,TRBD1,NA,CASSPPRGRASYNEQFF,TGTGCCAGCAGCCCTCCCAGGGGGCGGGCCTCCTACAATGAGCAGTTCTTC
TRBV9,16,TRBJ2-3,NA,NA,CASSVGMSRAQDTQYF,TGTGCCAGCAGCGTAGGGATGTCCCGGGCCCAGGATACGCAGTATTTT
TRBV4-3,15,TRBJ2-2,NA,NA,CASSQDQGVSGELFF,TGCGCCAGCAGCCAAGACCAGGGCGTTTCCGGGGAGCTGTTTTTT
TRBV9,16,TRBJ2-1,NA,NA,CASSVVGRAPYNEQFF,TGTGCCAGCAGCGTAGTGGGCAGGGCTCCCTACAATGAGCAGTTCTTC
TRBV7-5,12,TRBJ1-1,NA,NA,CVPQAGTVGAFF,TGTGTCCCCCAGGCCGGGACCGTCGGAGCTTTCTTT
TRBV20-1,11,TRBJ2-7,NA,NA,CSATREREQYF,TGCAGTGCTACCAGGGAAAGAGAGCAGTACTTC
TRBV6-4,16,TRBJ2-6,NA,NA,CASSEGWGVGANVLTF,TGTGCCAGCAGTGAAGGTTGGGGGGTCGGGGCCAACGTCCTGACTTTC
TRBV9,14,TRBJ2-7,NA,NA,CASSVEMAGYEQYF,TGTGCCAGCAGCGTAGAGATGGCTGGTTACGAGCAGTACTTC
TRBV19,16,TRBJ2-7,TRBD1,NA,CASSIDGQGGYYEQYF,TGTGCCAGTAGTATAGATGGACAGGGAGGCTACTACGAGCAGTACTTC
TRBV12-5,16,TRBJ2-1,TRBD1,NA,CASGPPGQSSYNEQFF,TGTGCTAGTGGTCCTCCGGGACAGAGCTCCTACAATGAGCAGTTCTTC
TRBV6-5,15,TRBJ2-5,NA,NA,CASSQRTFIGETQYF,TGTGCCAGCAGTCAAAGGACATTCATCGGAGAGACCCAGTACTTC
TRBV5-6,14,TRBJ2-7,TRBD2,NA,CASSPKGTSGSMDF,TGTGCCAGCAGCCCAAAAGGGACTAGCGGGAGTATGGACTTC
TRBV6-5,16,TRBJ2-7,TRBD2,NA,CAISYSSGSPLYEQYF,TGTGCCATCAGTTACTCTAGCGGGAGTCCCCTCTACGAGCAGTACTTC
TRBV30,11,TRBJ1-4,NA,NA,CVGLTNEKLFF,TGTGTAGGGTTAACTAATGAAAAACTGTTTTTT
TRBV5-1,16,TRBJ2-3,NA,NA,CASSLAAIASTDTQYF,TGCGCCAGCAGCTTGGCGGCAATCGCTAGCACAGATACGCAGTATTTT
TRBV5-1,13,TRBJ1-1,NA,NA,CASSSLIRTEAFF,TGCGCCAGCAGCTCACTAATTCGCACTGAAGCTTTCTTT
TRBV18,15,TRBJ1-4,NA,NA,CASSPREGANEKLFF,TGTGCCAGCTCACCCCGAGAGGGCGCTAATGAAAAACTGTTTTTT
TRBV5-4,14,TRBJ2-7,TRBD1,NA,CASSLGDRAYEQYF,TGTGCCAGCAGCTTGGGGGACAGGGCCTACGAGCAGTACTTC
TRBV28,12,TRBJ1-2,NA,NA,CASSLADGGYTF,TGTGCCAGCAGTTTAGCCGACGGGGGCTACACCTTC
TRBV27,15,TRBJ2-7,TRBD2,NA,CASSFRTSGIGEQYF,TGTGCCAGCAGTTTCCGGACTAGCGGGATAGGAGAGCAGTACTTC
TRBV18,13,TRBJ2-5,NA,NA,CASSPLDSETQYF,TGTGCCAGCTCACCGCTGGACAGTGAGACCCAGTACTTC
TRBV27,18,TRBJ2-6,TRBD1,NA,CASSSPGQGAFGANVLTF,TGTGCCAGCAGTTCCCCGGGACAGGGGGCTTTTGGGGCCAACGTCCTGACTTTC
TRBV7-9,17,TRBJ2-7,TRBD1,once,CASSLSAGTGTAYEQYF,TGTGCCAGCAGCTTATCCGCCGGGACAGGGACTGCCTACGAGCAGTACTTC
TRBV5-1,15,TRBJ1-1,NA,NA,CASSLAWRDGDEAFF,TGCGCCAGCAGCTTGGCCTGGCGGGACGGAGATGAAGCTTTCTTT
TRBV14,15,TRBJ2-4,NA,NA,CASSQDSRGRNIQYF,TGTGCCAGCAGCCAAGACAGCAGGGGCAGAAACATTCAGTACTTC
TRBV30,12,TRBJ2-5,NA,NA,CACAGAQETQYF,TGTGCCTGTGCGGGGGCGCAGGAGACCCAGTACTTC
TRBV7-9,16,TRBJ2-1,NA,NA,CASSIPTGGSYNEQFF,TGTGCCAGCAGCATCCCCACAGGAGGCTCCTACAATGAGCAGTTCTTC
TRBV7-9,15,TRBJ2-7,NA,NA,CASSLMGTGPFEQYF,TGTGCCAGCAGCCTCATGGGAACAGGGCCATTCGAGCAGTACTTC
TRBV28,15,TRBJ1-4,NA,NA,CASSYPPATNEKLFF,TGTGCCAGCAGCTATCCACCGGCAACTAATGAAAAACTGTTTTTT
TRBV5-4,14,TRBJ1-1,NA,NA,CASSVAMMKTEAFF,TGTGCCAGCAGCGTCGCTATGATGAAGACTGAAGCTTTCTTT
TRBV29-1,12,TRBJ1-1,NA,few,CSVESGDTEAFF,TGCAGCGTTGAATCAGGGGACACTGAAGCTTTCTTT
TRBV5-1,15,TRBJ1-1,NA,few,CASSFNGGMNTEAFF,TGCGCCAGCAGCTTCAACGGGGGAATGAACACTGAAGCTTTCTTT